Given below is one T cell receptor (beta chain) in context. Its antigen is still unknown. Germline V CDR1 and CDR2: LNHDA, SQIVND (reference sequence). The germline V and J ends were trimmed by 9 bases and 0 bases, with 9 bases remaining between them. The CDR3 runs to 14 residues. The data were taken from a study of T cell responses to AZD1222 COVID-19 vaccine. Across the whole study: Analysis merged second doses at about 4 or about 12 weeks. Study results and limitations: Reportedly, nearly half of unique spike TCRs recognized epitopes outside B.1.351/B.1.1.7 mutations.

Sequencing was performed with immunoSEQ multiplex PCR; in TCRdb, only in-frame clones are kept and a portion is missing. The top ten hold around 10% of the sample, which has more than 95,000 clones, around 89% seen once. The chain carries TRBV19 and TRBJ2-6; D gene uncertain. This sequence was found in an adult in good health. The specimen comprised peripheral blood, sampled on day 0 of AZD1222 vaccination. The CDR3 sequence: CASHPPSGANVLTF. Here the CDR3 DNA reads TGTGCCAGCCATCCCCCCTCTGGGGCCAACGTCCTGACTTTC.